The 18 T cell receptor beta chains listed next were all sequenced from one sample in a study of shared clonotypes between healthy human individuals. Measured with immunoSEQ multiplex PCR; TCRdb has only the in-frame clones, and not every one. The profile shows 2 million to 2.5 million clones, approximately 93% of them singletons. Sequencing was performed on naive CD4+ T cells from PBMCs. Subset described: CD45RA+ positively selected. These receptors all come from a man aged 18-30 years in good health. Some clones in this sample may be carry-over from other donors' samples.

The chain carries TRBV29-1 and TRBJ2-5; 7 bases align to TRBD2. The CDR3 spans 16 residues. Germline V gene lookup returns CDR1 SQVTM and CDR2 ANQGSEA. The J segment lost 1 base and the V segment lost 0 bases, leaving 8 bases of the junction unmatched. The CDR3 here is CSVEDSSGSLQETQYF. As DNA, the CDR3 is TGCAGCGTTGAAGATAGTAGCGGGTCCCTCCAAGAGACCCAGTACTTC.

As regards this clone: Additional DNA sequences in this sample encode the identical CDR3. V usage is TRBV28 and J usage is TRBJ1-4; unclear D gene. The V gene lost 3 bases and the J gene lost 0 bases, with 5 bases spanning the gap. CDR3 length: 14 residues. Germline V CDR1 and CDR2: MDHEN, SYDVKM. As DNA, the CDR3 is TGTGCCAGCAGTTTGGGTGCAACTAATGAAAAACTGTTTTTT. Protein product: CASSLGATNEKLFF.

Concerning this clone: At the DNA level, this CDR3 is encoded by other sequences in the same sample as well. The chain joins TRBV7-2 to TRBJ2-7; the D gene could be TRBD1 or TRBD2 (5 bases each). Germline CDR1 reads SGHTA; CDR2 reads FQGNSA. CDR3 length: 14 residues. V was clipped by 3 bases and J by 2 bases, with 11 bases between them. This chain's CDR3 is CASSFQTGPYEQYF. The CDR3 coding sequence is TGTGCCAGCAGCTTCCAGACGGGGCCCTACGAGCAGTACTTC.

The J gene is TRBJ2-2, the V gene TRBV18; TRBD2 agrees at 10 bases. V lost 0 bases, J lost 8 bases, and 6 bases stayed unmatched. The CDR3 spans 16 residues. Looked up from germline, CDR1 is KGHSH and CDR2 is LQKENI. The CDR3 here is CASSPPSSGSTGELFF. The CDR3 DNA sequence: TGTGCCAGCTCACCACCCTCTAGCGGGAGCACAGGGGAGCTGTTTTTT.

J is TRBJ2-7 and V is TRBV11-3; the D is unclear. The ends were cut back, 8 bases at V and 2 bases at J, with 7 bases in the middle. CDR1 and CDR2 (germline): SGHNT, YENEEA. CDR3 length: 11 amino acids. The CDR3 sequence: CASHPPYEQYF. In nucleotides, the CDR3 is TGTGCCAGCCATCCTCCCTACGAGCAGTACTTC.

The chain has TRBV15 and TRBJ1-2; 11 bases are a match to TRBD1. This CDR3 is 15 amino acids long. Germline-derived CDR1 and CDR2 are LNHNV and YYDKDF (reference sequence). V gave up 5 bases and J gave up 8 bases; unmatched junction bases: 10. CDR3: CATSEIRTGGGGYTF. For the CDR3, the DNA is TGTGCCACCAGCGAGATTCGGACAGGGGGCGGGGGCTACACCTTC.

The V gene is TRBV7-9, the J gene TRBJ2-5, with 13 bases lining up with TRBD2. With the DNA end fitting TRBJ2-7 better, the J assignment may be wrong. CDR1 is SEHNR and CDR2 is FQNEAQ in the germline V gene (reference sequence). The CDR3 runs 15 residues. This CDR3 is CASSKGLAGLDEQYF. The CDR3 bases are TGTGCCAGCAGCAAGGGACTAGCGGGACTCGACGAGCAGTACTTC.

This chain joins TRBV6-1 and TRBJ2-3; 7 bases agree with TRBD2. This CDR3 is 14 amino acids long. Germline CDR1 MNHNS, CDR2 SASEGT. V was clipped by 1 base and J by 6 bases; unmatched bases: 4. CDR3 in amino acids: CASSEGLGGDTQYF. CDR3 nucleotide sequence: TGTGCCAGCAGTGAAGGCCTGGGAGGGGATACGCAGTATTTT.

This chain uses TRBV29-1 with TRBJ2-7; 7 bases agree with TRBD1. Per germline, CDR1 SQVTM and CDR2 ANQGSEA. The CDR3 contains 19 residues. V gave up 2 bases and J gave up 3 bases; unmatched junction bases: 22. The DNA of the CDR3 is TGCAGCGTTGAATCCCTTAGGATGTCGGGACAGCCGTTGATCTACGAGCAGTACTTC. Translated: CSVESLRMSGQPLIYEQYF.

This chain links TRBV28 with TRBJ2-3, with TRBD1 matching over 9 bases. Germline lookup yields CDR1 MDHEN and CDR2 SYDVKM. The V gene end was trimmed by 4 bases and the J gene end by 3 bases; junction bases not matched to a gene: 8. This CDR3 contains 16 residues. The CDR3 sequence: CASSSTQGARTDTQYF. In nucleotides, the CDR3 is TGTGCCAGCAGTTCCACACAGGGGGCTCGTACAGATACGCAGTATTTT. Using reference TRBV28 and TRBJ2-3 for the parts outside the CDR3, the full variable domain is DVKVTQSSRYLVKRTGEKVFLECVQDMDHENMFWYRQDPGLGLRLIYFSYDVKMKEKGDIPEGYSVSREKKERFSLILESASTNQTSMYLCASSSTQGARTDTQYFGPGTRLTVL.

The V call is TRBV5-4, the J call TRBJ2-5, with a tentative D call TRBD2 (6 bases). Germline CDR1 reads SGHNT; CDR2 reads YYREEE (reference sequence). The CDR3 is made up of 14 amino acids. Trimming left V 3 bases short and J 4 bases short, with 13 bases between. The CDR3 region has the DNA TGTGCCAGCAGCTATCCCGGGGGTTCAGAGACCCAGTACTTC. Translated: CASSYPGGSETQYF.

This clone has just one count. The V call is TRBV28, the J call TRBJ1-1; TRBD1 agrees at 10 bases. The CDR3 consists of 16 residues. Germline CDR1 MDHEN, CDR2 SYDVKM. After removal of 3 bases from V and 0 bases from J, the junction contained 4 bases not matched to a gene. In DNA form, the CDR3 reads TGTGCCAGCAGTTTTCGAGGGACAGGGGTGAACACTGAAGCTTTCTTT. This sequence encodes CASSFRGTGVNTEAFF. Complete variable domain (other parts from reference TRBV28 and TRBJ1-1): DVKVTQSSRYLVKRTGEKVFLECVQDMDHENMFWYRQDPGLGLRLIYFSYDVKMKEKGDIPEGYSVSREKKERFSLILESASTNQTSMYLCASSFRGTGVNTEAFFGQGTRLTVV.

The rearrangement uses TRBV5-4 and TRBJ2-5; weak D call: TRBD1 (5 bases). V lost 9 bases and J lost 1, with 10 bases in between. Germline V gene data show CDR1 as SGHNT and CDR2 as YYREEE (reference sequence). The CDR3 sequence is 12 residues long. This CDR3 reads CATTQGQETQYF. The CDR3 DNA reads TGTGCCACCACTCAGGGCCAAGAGACCCAGTACTTC.

The chain recombines TRBV10-3 with TRBJ2-1; perhaps TRBD1 as D (5 bases). Germline V gene lookup returns CDR1 ENHRY and CDR2 SYGVKD. V lost 4 bases and J lost 5, with 15 bases in between. The CDR3 is made up of 15 amino acids. The CDR3 is CAISGAAGRNNEQFF. CDR3 DNA sequence: TGTGCCATCAGTGGCGCGGCAGGGCGAAACAATGAGCAGTTCTTC.

V is TRBV7-2 and J is TRBJ2-2, with TRBD2 matching 15 bases. With V trimmed by 5 bases and J by 4 bases, 11 bases remained unmatched. The CDR3 has 19 residues. The germline CDR1 and CDR2 sequences are SGHTA and FQGNSA. The CDR3 region is CASSRPVGTSGRFTGELFF. The CDR3 region has the DNA TGTGCCAGCAGCCGACCCGTAGGGACTAGCGGGAGGTTCACCGGGGAGCTGTTTTTT. The whole variable domain, remainder taken from reference TRBV7-2 and TRBJ2-2, is GAGVSQSPSNKVTEKGKDVELRCDPISGHTALYWYRQSLGQGLEFLIYFQGNSAPDKSGLPSDRFSAERTGGSVSTLTIQRTQQEDSAVYLCASSRPVGTSGRFTGELFFGEGSRLTVL.

In its sample, this clone was seen once. The genes are TRBV4-1 and TRBJ1-2, with a weak D call TRBD1 (5 bases). This CDR3 region has 14 residues. The germline gives CDR1 MGHRA, CDR2 YSYEKL. The V end lost 0 bases, the J end lost 4 bases, and 9 bases lay between the germline ends. As DNA, the CDR3 is TGCGCCAGCAGCCAAGATTCCGGGGGCTATGGCTACACCTTC. This translates into CASSQDSGGYGYTF.

This sequence joins TRBV9 and TRBJ2-5, with 9 positions matching TRBD1. Germline CDR1 SGDLS, CDR2 YYNGEE. There are 17 residues in the CDR3. The V and J ends lost 0 bases and 2 bases, in that order; junction bases with no gene match: 8. The DNA of the CDR3 is TGTGCCAGCAGCGTAGCTACAGGGGGCGCGGGGCAAGAGACCCAGTACTTC. Its protein is CASSVATGGAGQETQYF.

For this clone: At the DNA level, this CDR3 is encoded by other sequences in the same sample as well. In DNA form, the CDR3 reads TGTGCCAGCAGTTCTGGACTAGCGGGAGGATACGAGCAGTACTTC. Residues: CASSSGLAGGYEQYF. The chain has TRBV28 and TRBJ2-7; 14 bases fit TRBD2. The J segment lost 4 bases and the V segment lost 4 bases, leaving 3 bases of the junction unmatched. The CDR3 has 15 amino acids. CDR1 is MDHEN, CDR2 SYDVKM, per germline.